Listed here is a single TCR beta chain. This CDR3 comprises 17 residues. V was trimmed by 2 bases and J by 2 bases, leaving 19 bases between them. Sequencing was performed with immunoSEQ multiplex PCR; in TCRdb, only in-frame clones are kept and a portion is missing. Among 77,000 or so clones listed, roughly 80% were seen once. The source of the sample is a study of PD-1 blockade in mismatch repair-deficient tumors. This specimen consisted of peripheral blood, obtained 44 weeks after starting pembrolizumab. The TCR sequence derives from an adult with mismatch repair-deficient cancer. The chain recombines TRBV23-1 with TRBJ2-7; tentatively, D is TRBD1 (6 bases). TRBV23-1 is an ORF, and what it does is uncertain. The CDR3, as DNA: TGCGCCAGCAGTCAACCCGACAGGTCACCCAGGACCTACGAGCAGTACTTC. Translated: CASSQPDRSPRTYEQYF.